Following are 17 T cell receptor beta chains from one sample sequenced in a study of beta chain features in type 1 diabetes. Of the isolated RNA, all was reverse transcribed, and so the sequenced material was expressed TCRB transcripts. Profiling relied on immunoSEQ multiplex PCR, and the TCRdb table lists in-frame clones only, not all of them. The sample includes around 400,000 clones, roughly 12% seen only once; the top ten take 0.017%. Sequencing used naive CD4+ T cells from blood. These receptors were collected from a man aged 18 to 35 in good health.

This clone was seen a handful of times. This chain joins TRBV6-6 and TRBJ2-5, with D perhaps TRBD2 (6 bases). V gave up 5 bases and J gave up 1 base, with 11 bases separating them. CDR3 length: 14 residues. The germline V gene encodes CDR1 MNHNY and CDR2 SVGAGI (reference sequence). The CDR3 reads CASSIGDSQETQYF. The DNA of the CDR3 is TGTGCCAGCAGTATTGGGGACTCCCAAGAGACCCAGTACTTC.

J is TRBJ1-2 and V is TRBV7-9; a possible D gene is TRBD1 (6 bases). The CDR3 sequence is 15 residues long. V dropped 2 bases and J dropped 1 base, with 11 bases sitting between them. Germline CDR1 reads SEHNR; CDR2 reads FQNEAQ (reference sequence). The CDR3 nucleotides are TGTGCCAGCAGCTTATCAACAGGGATTAACTATGGCTACACCTTC. Translated, it gives CASSLSTGINYGYTF.

This chain uses TRBV5-4 with TRBJ2-2, with no clear D. The CDR3 has 15 residues. CDR1 is SGHNT, CDR2 YYREEE, per germline (reference sequence). The V end lost 0 bases, the J end lost 0 bases, and 6 bases lay between the germline ends. Here the CDR3 DNA reads TGTGCCAGCAGCTTGGCACAGACGAACACCGGGGAGCTGTTTTTT. It specifies CASSLAQTNTGELFF.

A few counts support this clone. The chain is built from TRBV19 and TRBJ2-7; D gene uncertain. With 6 bases removed from V and 4 bases from J, the gap between germline ends came to 10 bases. The germline CDR1 and CDR2 sequences are LNHDA and SQIVND (reference sequence). CDR3 length: 12 residues. The CDR3 region has the DNA TGTGCCAGTAGCCCAGGTGGGTACGAGCAGTACTTC. Encoded protein: CASSPGGYEQYF.

This clone has only a few counts. This chain connects TRBV5-1 to TRBJ2-7; possible D gene TRBD1, 5 bases. Per the germline V gene, CDR1 is SGHRS and CDR2 is YFSETQ. The CDR3 runs 12 residues. Trimming pared 5 bases from V and 2 bases from J, leaving 8 bases between. The chain's CDR3 is CASRRGAYEQYF. For the CDR3, the DNA is TGCGCCAGCAGAAGGGGCGCCTACGAGCAGTACTTC.

V gene TRBV30 combines with J gene TRBJ1-1, with TRBD1 as a possible D gene (5 bases). Germline-derived CDR1 and CDR2 are GTSNPN and SVGIG (reference sequence). The CDR3 is 11 residues long. The V gene lost 0 bases and the J gene lost 11 bases, with 10 bases spanning the gap. Here the CDR3 DNA reads TGTGCCTGGAGTGTCGGCAGGGTGGCTTTCTTT. Amino acid sequence: CAWSVGRVAFF.

This clone was counted a few times. J is TRBJ1-1 and V is TRBV4-1, with 9 nucleotides matching TRBD1. V was pared by 1 base and J by 3 bases, with 3 bases of the junction left unmatched. The CDR3 loop spans 15 amino acids. Germline lookup yields CDR1 MGHRA and CDR2 YSYEKL. The CDR3 sequence is CASSQARDRDTEAFF. The DNA for the CDR3 is TGCGCCAGCAGCCAAGCCCGGGACAGGGACACTGAAGCTTTCTTT.

The J gene is TRBJ2-2, the V gene TRBV4-3; 10 bases match TRBD2. V trimming: 8 bases; J trimming: 5 bases; junction bases outside the gene matches: 8. The CDR3 has 15 amino acids. Germline values: CDR1 LGHNA, CDR2 YSLEER. The CDR3, as DNA: TGCGCCAGCCGAGCGGGGGGGCCGGGGACCGGGGAGCTGTTTTTT. Translation: CASRAGGPGTGELFF.

V usage is TRBV29-1 and J usage is TRBJ1-5; possible D gene TRBD1, 5 bases. This CDR3 contains 13 residues. In germline, CDR1 is SQVTM, CDR2 ANQGSEA. The V gene lost 4 bases and the J gene lost 6 bases, with 13 bases spanning the gap. For the CDR3, the DNA is TGCAGCGTTGCTTTGACAGTTGGTCAGCCCCAGCATTTT. This translates into CSVALTVGQPQHF. The full variable domain, rest sourced from reference TRBV29-1 and TRBJ1-5, is SAVISQKPSRDICQRGTSLTIQCQVDSQVTMMFWYRQQPGQSLTLIATANQGSEATYESGFVIDKFPISRPNLTFSTLTVSNMSPEDSSIYLCSVALTVGQPQHFGDGTRLSIL.

The table lists this clone with a few counts. The chain links TRBV2 to TRBJ1-5; D remains ambiguous. This CDR3 comprises 13 residues. In germline, CDR1 is SNHLY, CDR2 FYNNEI. The V and J ends lost 6 bases and 1 base respectively, with 7 bases between them. The CDR3 DNA is TGTGCCAGCAGGGAGAGGAGCAATCAGCCCCAGCATTTT. Protein sequence: CASRERSNQPQHF. The variable domain in full, completed from reference TRBV2 and TRBJ1-5, reads EPEVTQTPSHQVTQMGQEVILRCVPISNHLYFYWYRQILGQKVEFLVSFYNNEISEKSEIFDDQFSVERPDGSNFTLKIRSTKLEDSAMYFCASRERSNQPQHFGDGTRLSIL.

This clone has just a few counts. V gene TRBV7-3 combines with J gene TRBJ2-3; D may be TRBD2 (5 bases). From germline, CDR1 is SGHTA and CDR2 FQGTGA. The CDR3 contains 14 residues. Between the trimmed V and J ends, which lost 2 bases and 2 bases, there was a span of 8 bases. DNA for the CDR3: TGTGCCAGCAGCTTACAGCGGTTCACAGATACGCAGTATTTT. Translated: CASSLQRFTDTQYF. The full variable domain, with the rest looked up from reference TRBV7-3 and TRBJ2-3, is GAGVSQTPSNKVTEKGKYVELRCDPISGHTALYWYRQSLGQGPEFLIYFQGTGAADDSGLPNDRFFAVRPEGSVSTLKIQRTERGDSAVYLCASSLQRFTDTQYFGPGTRLTVL.

This clone was seen only a few times. V and J are TRBV18 and TRBJ1-5; no clear D gene. V was pared by 6 bases and J by 3 bases, with 12 bases between. This CDR3 comprises 14 residues. Germline CDR1 and CDR2: KGHSH and LQKENI. The chain's CDR3 is CASSPEMLNQPQHF. The CDR3 nucleotides are TGTGCCAGCTCGCCTGAGATGCTCAATCAGCCCCAGCATTTT.

J is TRBJ2-1 and V is TRBV15; TRBD2 matches at 9 bases. Germline V CDR1 and CDR2: LNHNV, YYDKDF (reference sequence). The J segment lost 0 bases and the V segment lost 1 base, leaving 4 bases of the junction unmatched. The CDR3 length is 17 residues. This CDR3 is CATSRGSGGSSYNEQFF. The CDR3 coding sequence is TGTGCCACCAGCAGAGGCAGCGGGGGGAGCTCCTACAATGAGCAGTTCTTC. Full variable domain (rest looked up from reference TRBV15 and TRBJ2-1): DAMVIQNPRYQVTQFGKPVTLSCSQTLNHNVMYWYQQKSSQAPKLLFHYYDKDFNNEADTPDNFQSRRPNTSFCFLDIRSPGLGDTAMYLCATSRGSGGSSYNEQFFGPGTRLTVL.

This clone was recorded a few times. The gene calls are TRBV6-1 and TRBJ1-2; 9 bases align to TRBD1. Germline loops: CDR1 MNHNS, CDR2 SASEGT. This CDR3 comprises 13 residues. The trim removed 6 bases at V and 5 bases at J, leaving 4 bases unmatched. This CDR3 is CASSPTGGYGYTF. The CDR3 region has the DNA TGTGCCAGCAGCCCGACAGGGGGATATGGCTACACCTTC.

This clone has just a few counts. This chain links TRBV5-4 with TRBJ2-3; TRBD2 might be the D (5 bases). The CDR3 has 15 residues. Per germline, CDR1 SGHNT and CDR2 YYREEE (reference sequence). Trimming took off 1 base at V and 2 bases at J, with 11 bases between the two ends. The CDR3 DNA reads as TGTGCCAGCAGCTTGAGGAGGCAAGACACAGATACGCAGTATTTT. Amino acids: CASSLRRQDTDTQYF.

This clone has a handful of counts. V and J are TRBV6-1 and TRBJ1-5; D not resolved. The CDR3 sequence is 15 residues long. Germline V gives CDR1 MNHNS, CDR2 SASEGT. The V gene lost 2 bases and the J gene lost 6 bases, with 14 bases spanning the gap. CDR3 protein: CASSELLVGSQPQHF. The CDR3 bases are TGTGCCAGCAGTGAACTTTTGGTTGGGAGTCAGCCCCAGCATTTT.

The CDR3 sequence: CASSPGLAGGPYNEQFF. The CDR3 DNA follows: TGTGCCAGTAGTCCGGGACTAGCGGGAGGGCCCTACAATGAGCAGTTCTTC. The chain links TRBV19 to TRBJ2-1, with 16 bases matching TRBD2. V shed 5 bases, J shed 2 bases, and the junction held 3 bases outside the gene matches. The CDR3 consists of 17 residues. Germline-derived CDR1 and CDR2 are LNHDA and SQIVND (reference sequence).